This passage covers 26 T cell receptor beta chains from one sample sequenced in a study of neoadjuvant anti-PD-1 for oral cavity cancer. Generated by immunoSEQ multiplex PCR, the TCRdb table keeps only in-frame clones and is missing some. The data hold 65,000 to 95,000 clones, with approximately 80% observed a single time. The specimen comprised PBMCs, sampled before nivolumab (anti-PD-1) treatment. The receptor source for this set is a person aged 35 to 85 with oral cavity squamous cell carcinoma.

The V call is TRBV30, the J call TRBJ1-3; D is perhaps TRBD1 (6 bases). The CDR3 contains 13 residues. The ends were cut back, 7 bases at V and 4 bases at J, with 14 bases in the middle. CDR1 is GTSNPN and CDR2 is SVGIG in the germline V gene (reference sequence). Here the CDR3 reads CALHSGAGNTIYF. CDR3 in DNA: TGTGCCTTGCACTCGGGGGCCGGAAACACCATATATTTT.

The CDR3 bases are TGTGCCAGCAGCTCGTTAGGGGGCCTACCGAACTCCTACAATGAGCAGTTCTTC. Translation: CASSSLGGLPNSYNEQFF. The chain employs TRBV4-2 and TRBJ2-1; 7 bases fit TRBD1. Unmatched junction bases numbered 13, after V lost 5 bases and J lost 0 bases. This CDR3 contains 18 residues. Germline-derived CDR1 and CDR2 are LGHNA and YNFKEQ.

The chain joins TRBV11-3 to TRBJ2-3, with no clear D. The CDR3 length is 15 residues. The germline CDR1 and CDR2 sequences are SGHNT and YENEEA. The V end was cut by 1 base, the J end by 0 bases, with 8 bases between. CDR3 coding DNA: TGTGCCAGCAGCTTAGCCGGAAGAAGCACAGATACGCAGTATTTT. Translation gives CASSLAGRSTDTQYF.

This clone was seen only once. The chain joins TRBV28 to TRBJ1-5; 7 nucleotides match TRBD1. CDR1 is MDHEN, CDR2 SYDVKM, per germline. This CDR3 contains 13 residues. J gave up 4 bases and V 11 bases, and 8 bases lay outside the gene matches. The CDR3 spells CAGKTGENQPQHF. The CDR3, as DNA: TGTGCCGGCAAAACAGGGGAAAATCAGCCCCAGCATTTT.

The chain is built from TRBV6-1 and TRBJ1-5; the D gene is possibly TRBD1 (5 bases). Germline values: CDR1 MNHNS, CDR2 SASEGT. V gave up 5 bases and J gave up 0 bases, with 11 bases separating them. The CDR3 totals 15 residues. DNA for the CDR3: TGTGCCAGCAGTCCAGGGTCTTCTAGCAATCAGCCCCAGCATTTT. Protein product: CASSPGSSSNQPQHF.

The J gene is TRBJ2-1, the V gene TRBV6-5, with TRBD2 identical over 9 bases. Germline V lookup: CDR1 MNHEY, CDR2 SVGAGI. The V gene end was trimmed by 4 bases and the J gene end by 15 bases; junction bases not matched to a gene: 4. CDR3 length: 11 residues. The DNA for the CDR3 is TGTGCCAGCAGTTCCCTAGCGGGAAGGTTCTTC. Amino acid sequence: CASSSLAGRFF.

The chain is built from TRBV15 and TRBJ2-3; no clear D. The V gene's germline CDR1 is LNHNV and CDR2 YYDKDF (reference sequence). The CDR3 consists of 17 residues. The germline V and J ends were trimmed by 8 bases and 11 bases, with 32 bases remaining between them. CDR3 amino acids: CATAASFNSEADNGQYF. In DNA, the CDR3 is TGTGCCACCGCCGCGTCATTTAACTCAGAGGCCGACAATGGGCAGTATTTT.

The chain has TRBV10-1 and TRBJ2-3, with D possibly matching TRBD1 (5 bases). From germline, CDR1 is WNHNN and CDR2 SYGVQD (reference sequence). The CDR3 contains 16 residues. The V and J ends lost 4 bases and 3 bases respectively, with 17 bases between them. The CDR3 loop reads CASSVSQGMGTDTQYF. Here the CDR3 DNA reads TGCGCCAGCAGTGTATCCCAGGGTATGGGGACAGATACGCAGTATTTT.

V usage is TRBV11-2 and J usage is TRBJ2-7, with unresolved D. Germline values: CDR1 SGHAT, CDR2 FQNNGV. This CDR3 is 12 amino acids long. V lost 6 bases and J lost 3, with 9 bases in between. CDR3 sequence (DNA): TGTGCCAGCAGGGGGTGGGGCTACGAGCAGTACTTC. Its translation is CASRGWGYEQYF.

This sequence joins TRBV4-1 and TRBJ2-3; D perhaps matches TRBD2 (6 bases). The CDR3 loop spans 13 amino acids. V was pared by 6 bases and J by 4 bases, with 11 bases between. Germline V gene lookup returns CDR1 MGHRA and CDR2 YSYEKL. CDR3 DNA sequence: TGCGCCAGCAGTCTCGGGGGACCAGATACGCAGTATTTT. This translates into CASSLGGPDTQYF.

This clone was seen just once. The CDR3 nucleotides are TGTGCCAGCAGTTACGGTTCCGGGACAGGATCACCTGAAGCTTTCTTT. Encoded protein: CASSYGSGTGSPEAFF. The rearrangement links TRBV6-5 to TRBJ1-1, with 8 bases that match TRBD1. CDR3 size: 16 residues. Germline CDR1 reads MNHEY; CDR2 reads SVGAGI. V shed 2 bases, J shed 6 bases, and the junction held 11 bases outside the gene matches.

The chain uses TRBV10-2 and TRBJ1-2; D is unresolved. The CDR3 has 13 residues. V was trimmed by 7 bases and J by 0 bases, leaving 9 bases between them. CDR1 is WSHSY and CDR2 is SAAADI in the germline V gene. For the CDR3, the DNA is TGCGCCAGCACCGAGACAACTAACTATGGCTACACCTTC. It is translated as CASTETTNYGYTF.

This chain links TRBV11-2 with TRBJ2-5, with D possibly TRBD1 on 6 matching bases. Trimming shortened V by 0 bases and J by 4 bases, and 9 bases separated the two germline ends. Germline V gives CDR1 SGHAT, CDR2 FQNNGV. The CDR3 spans 14 residues. The CDR3 is CASSLEQGRETQYF. CDR3 nucleotides: TGTGCCAGCAGCTTAGAACAGGGCCGAGAGACCCAGTACTTC.

The V gene is TRBV5-1, the J gene TRBJ2-5; D uncertain. From germline, CDR1 is SGHRS and CDR2 YFSETQ. This CDR3 spans 13 amino acids. The germline V and J ends were trimmed by 0 bases and 5 bases, with 8 bases remaining between them. The CDR3 protein is CASSLAGGETQYF. CDR3 coding DNA: TGCGCCAGCAGCTTGGCGGGTGGGGAGACCCAGTACTTC. The whole variable domain, remainder taken from reference TRBV5-1 and TRBJ2-5, is KAGVTQTPRYLIKTRGQQVTLSCSPISGHRSVSWYQQTPGQGLQFLFEYFSETQRNKGNFPGRFSGRQFSNSRSEMNVSTLELGDSALYLCASSLAGGETQYFGPGTRLLVL.

The chain recombines TRBV2 with TRBJ2-7; TRBD2 agrees at 7 bases. Germline CDR1 and CDR2: SNHLY and FYNNEI. V was pared by 2 bases and J by 1 base, with 5 bases of the junction left unmatched. This CDR3 is 15 amino acids long. CDR3 region: CASSEHSGLSYEQYF. In DNA form, the CDR3 reads TGTGCCAGCAGTGAACATAGCGGGCTTTCCTACGAGCAGTACTTC.

The V gene is TRBV6-4, the J gene TRBJ2-3; 11 nucleotides line up with TRBD2. This CDR3 is built from 16 residues. V gave up 5 bases and J gave up 3 bases; unmatched junction bases: 7. Germline V CDR1 and CDR2: MRHNA, SNTAGT. The CDR3 reads CASSPSTSGITDTQYF. The CDR3 region has the DNA TGTGCCAGCAGTCCTTCGACTAGCGGGATAACAGATACGCAGTATTTT.

The chain uses TRBV5-6 and TRBJ1-4, with D possibly TRBD1 on 6 matching bases. This CDR3 spans 15 amino acids. The germline V gene encodes CDR1 SGHDT and CDR2 YYEEEE. Trimming shortened V by 4 bases and J by 0 bases, and 10 bases separated the two germline ends. The CDR3 is CASSGQLPTNEKLFF. Here the CDR3 DNA reads TGTGCCAGCAGCGGACAGTTACCAACTAATGAAAAACTGTTTTTT.

This clone turned up a few times. The V call is TRBV11-2, the J call TRBJ2-1; TRBD2 matches at 7 bases. V trimming: 5 bases; J trimming: 5 bases; junction bases outside the gene matches: 6. The CDR3 extends over 14 amino acids. CDR1 and CDR2 (germline): SGHAT, FQNNGV. CDR3 protein: CASSPRLADNEQFF. The CDR3 coding sequence is TGTGCCAGCAGCCCTCGACTAGCAGACAATGAGCAGTTCTTC.

The chain uses TRBV2 and TRBJ1-5; 7 positions agree with TRBD1. Germline CDR1 SNHLY, CDR2 FYNNEI. V lost 3 bases, J lost 4 bases, and 9 bases stayed unmatched. CDR3 length: 16 residues. CDR3: CASSDPGQSFNQPQHF. The CDR3 bases are TGTGCCAGCAGTGATCCGGGACAGTCTTTTAATCAGCCCCAGCATTTT.

The rearrangement joins TRBV25-1 to TRBJ2-3, with TRBD2 matching over 7 bases. V trimming: 4 bases; J trimming: 0 bases; junction bases outside the gene matches: 4. The V gene's germline CDR1 is MGHDK and CDR2 SYGVNS. This CDR3 has 15 residues. The CDR3 sequence is CASSAGGSSTDTQYF. For the CDR3, the DNA is TGTGCCAGCAGTGCGGGGGGTTCTAGCACAGATACGCAGTATTTT.

The rearrangement joins TRBV6-1 to TRBJ1-4; D may be TRBD1 (6 bases). Trimming removed 5 bases at V and 4 bases at J, with 14 bases between. The CDR3 totals 15 residues. CDR1 is MNHNS and CDR2 is SASEGT in the germline V gene. CDR3 region: CASSTRQALNEKLFF. CDR3 DNA: TGTGCCAGCAGTACCCGACAGGCCCTTAATGAAAAACTGTTTTTT.

There are a few counts of this clone. The rearrangement joins TRBV29-1 to TRBJ2-1; 9 bases agree with TRBD2. V gave up 3 bases and J gave up 4 bases; unmatched junction bases: 13. The CDR3 length is 17 residues. In germline, CDR1 is SQVTM, CDR2 ANQGSEA. The CDR3 reads CSVEGSGSGNWYNEQFF. CDR3 nucleotides: TGCAGCGTTGAGGGTAGCGGGAGCGGCAATTGGTACAATGAGCAGTTCTTC.

The rearrangement links TRBV9 to TRBJ2-1; perhaps TRBD2 as D (6 bases). The V gene lost 7 bases and the J gene lost 0 bases, with 17 bases spanning the gap. The germline V gene encodes CDR1 SGDLS and CDR2 YYNGEE. The CDR3 contains 16 residues. The CDR3 reads CASSGRLASSYNEQFF. In DNA form, the CDR3 reads TGTGCCAGCTCAGGCCGGCTAGCGAGCTCCTACAATGAGCAGTTCTTC. The full variable domain, rest sourced from reference TRBV9 and TRBJ2-1, is DSGVTQTPKHLITATGQRVTLRCSPRSGDLSVYWYQQSLDQGLQFLIQYYNGEERAKGNILERFSAQQFPDLHSELNLSSLELGDSALYFCASSGRLASSYNEQFFGPGTRLTVL.

The chain couples TRBV6-6 to TRBJ1-4, with a tentative D call TRBD1 (6 bases). Trimming shortened V by 4 bases and J by 5 bases, and 14 bases separated the two germline ends. This CDR3 is 15 amino acids long. CDR1 and CDR2 (germline): MNHNY, SVGAGI (reference sequence). CDR3 protein: CASSSAGGGNEKLFF. The DNA of the CDR3 is TGTGCCAGCAGTTCCGCTGGAGGGGGGAATGAAAAACTGTTTTTT.

The chain uses TRBV30 and TRBJ1-5; D is uncertain. The germline CDR1 and CDR2 sequences are GTSNPN and SVGIG (reference sequence). This CDR3 comprises 13 residues. Trimming removed 0 bases at V and 5 bases at J, with 8 bases between. The CDR3 region has the DNA TGTGCCTGGAGTGTAAGTGGAGATCAGCCCCAGCATTTT. Protein sequence: CAWSVSGDQPQHF.

J is TRBJ2-7 and V is TRBV30; 8 nucleotides match TRBD2. Losses at the gene ends were 4 bases for V and 4 bases for J; bases not matched to a gene: 9. There are 14 residues in the CDR3. CDR1 is GTSNPN and CDR2 is SVGIG in the germline V gene (reference sequence). The CDR3: CAWNQGLGAYEQYF. Here the CDR3 DNA reads TGTGCCTGGAATCAGGGACTAGGGGCTTACGAGCAGTACTTC.